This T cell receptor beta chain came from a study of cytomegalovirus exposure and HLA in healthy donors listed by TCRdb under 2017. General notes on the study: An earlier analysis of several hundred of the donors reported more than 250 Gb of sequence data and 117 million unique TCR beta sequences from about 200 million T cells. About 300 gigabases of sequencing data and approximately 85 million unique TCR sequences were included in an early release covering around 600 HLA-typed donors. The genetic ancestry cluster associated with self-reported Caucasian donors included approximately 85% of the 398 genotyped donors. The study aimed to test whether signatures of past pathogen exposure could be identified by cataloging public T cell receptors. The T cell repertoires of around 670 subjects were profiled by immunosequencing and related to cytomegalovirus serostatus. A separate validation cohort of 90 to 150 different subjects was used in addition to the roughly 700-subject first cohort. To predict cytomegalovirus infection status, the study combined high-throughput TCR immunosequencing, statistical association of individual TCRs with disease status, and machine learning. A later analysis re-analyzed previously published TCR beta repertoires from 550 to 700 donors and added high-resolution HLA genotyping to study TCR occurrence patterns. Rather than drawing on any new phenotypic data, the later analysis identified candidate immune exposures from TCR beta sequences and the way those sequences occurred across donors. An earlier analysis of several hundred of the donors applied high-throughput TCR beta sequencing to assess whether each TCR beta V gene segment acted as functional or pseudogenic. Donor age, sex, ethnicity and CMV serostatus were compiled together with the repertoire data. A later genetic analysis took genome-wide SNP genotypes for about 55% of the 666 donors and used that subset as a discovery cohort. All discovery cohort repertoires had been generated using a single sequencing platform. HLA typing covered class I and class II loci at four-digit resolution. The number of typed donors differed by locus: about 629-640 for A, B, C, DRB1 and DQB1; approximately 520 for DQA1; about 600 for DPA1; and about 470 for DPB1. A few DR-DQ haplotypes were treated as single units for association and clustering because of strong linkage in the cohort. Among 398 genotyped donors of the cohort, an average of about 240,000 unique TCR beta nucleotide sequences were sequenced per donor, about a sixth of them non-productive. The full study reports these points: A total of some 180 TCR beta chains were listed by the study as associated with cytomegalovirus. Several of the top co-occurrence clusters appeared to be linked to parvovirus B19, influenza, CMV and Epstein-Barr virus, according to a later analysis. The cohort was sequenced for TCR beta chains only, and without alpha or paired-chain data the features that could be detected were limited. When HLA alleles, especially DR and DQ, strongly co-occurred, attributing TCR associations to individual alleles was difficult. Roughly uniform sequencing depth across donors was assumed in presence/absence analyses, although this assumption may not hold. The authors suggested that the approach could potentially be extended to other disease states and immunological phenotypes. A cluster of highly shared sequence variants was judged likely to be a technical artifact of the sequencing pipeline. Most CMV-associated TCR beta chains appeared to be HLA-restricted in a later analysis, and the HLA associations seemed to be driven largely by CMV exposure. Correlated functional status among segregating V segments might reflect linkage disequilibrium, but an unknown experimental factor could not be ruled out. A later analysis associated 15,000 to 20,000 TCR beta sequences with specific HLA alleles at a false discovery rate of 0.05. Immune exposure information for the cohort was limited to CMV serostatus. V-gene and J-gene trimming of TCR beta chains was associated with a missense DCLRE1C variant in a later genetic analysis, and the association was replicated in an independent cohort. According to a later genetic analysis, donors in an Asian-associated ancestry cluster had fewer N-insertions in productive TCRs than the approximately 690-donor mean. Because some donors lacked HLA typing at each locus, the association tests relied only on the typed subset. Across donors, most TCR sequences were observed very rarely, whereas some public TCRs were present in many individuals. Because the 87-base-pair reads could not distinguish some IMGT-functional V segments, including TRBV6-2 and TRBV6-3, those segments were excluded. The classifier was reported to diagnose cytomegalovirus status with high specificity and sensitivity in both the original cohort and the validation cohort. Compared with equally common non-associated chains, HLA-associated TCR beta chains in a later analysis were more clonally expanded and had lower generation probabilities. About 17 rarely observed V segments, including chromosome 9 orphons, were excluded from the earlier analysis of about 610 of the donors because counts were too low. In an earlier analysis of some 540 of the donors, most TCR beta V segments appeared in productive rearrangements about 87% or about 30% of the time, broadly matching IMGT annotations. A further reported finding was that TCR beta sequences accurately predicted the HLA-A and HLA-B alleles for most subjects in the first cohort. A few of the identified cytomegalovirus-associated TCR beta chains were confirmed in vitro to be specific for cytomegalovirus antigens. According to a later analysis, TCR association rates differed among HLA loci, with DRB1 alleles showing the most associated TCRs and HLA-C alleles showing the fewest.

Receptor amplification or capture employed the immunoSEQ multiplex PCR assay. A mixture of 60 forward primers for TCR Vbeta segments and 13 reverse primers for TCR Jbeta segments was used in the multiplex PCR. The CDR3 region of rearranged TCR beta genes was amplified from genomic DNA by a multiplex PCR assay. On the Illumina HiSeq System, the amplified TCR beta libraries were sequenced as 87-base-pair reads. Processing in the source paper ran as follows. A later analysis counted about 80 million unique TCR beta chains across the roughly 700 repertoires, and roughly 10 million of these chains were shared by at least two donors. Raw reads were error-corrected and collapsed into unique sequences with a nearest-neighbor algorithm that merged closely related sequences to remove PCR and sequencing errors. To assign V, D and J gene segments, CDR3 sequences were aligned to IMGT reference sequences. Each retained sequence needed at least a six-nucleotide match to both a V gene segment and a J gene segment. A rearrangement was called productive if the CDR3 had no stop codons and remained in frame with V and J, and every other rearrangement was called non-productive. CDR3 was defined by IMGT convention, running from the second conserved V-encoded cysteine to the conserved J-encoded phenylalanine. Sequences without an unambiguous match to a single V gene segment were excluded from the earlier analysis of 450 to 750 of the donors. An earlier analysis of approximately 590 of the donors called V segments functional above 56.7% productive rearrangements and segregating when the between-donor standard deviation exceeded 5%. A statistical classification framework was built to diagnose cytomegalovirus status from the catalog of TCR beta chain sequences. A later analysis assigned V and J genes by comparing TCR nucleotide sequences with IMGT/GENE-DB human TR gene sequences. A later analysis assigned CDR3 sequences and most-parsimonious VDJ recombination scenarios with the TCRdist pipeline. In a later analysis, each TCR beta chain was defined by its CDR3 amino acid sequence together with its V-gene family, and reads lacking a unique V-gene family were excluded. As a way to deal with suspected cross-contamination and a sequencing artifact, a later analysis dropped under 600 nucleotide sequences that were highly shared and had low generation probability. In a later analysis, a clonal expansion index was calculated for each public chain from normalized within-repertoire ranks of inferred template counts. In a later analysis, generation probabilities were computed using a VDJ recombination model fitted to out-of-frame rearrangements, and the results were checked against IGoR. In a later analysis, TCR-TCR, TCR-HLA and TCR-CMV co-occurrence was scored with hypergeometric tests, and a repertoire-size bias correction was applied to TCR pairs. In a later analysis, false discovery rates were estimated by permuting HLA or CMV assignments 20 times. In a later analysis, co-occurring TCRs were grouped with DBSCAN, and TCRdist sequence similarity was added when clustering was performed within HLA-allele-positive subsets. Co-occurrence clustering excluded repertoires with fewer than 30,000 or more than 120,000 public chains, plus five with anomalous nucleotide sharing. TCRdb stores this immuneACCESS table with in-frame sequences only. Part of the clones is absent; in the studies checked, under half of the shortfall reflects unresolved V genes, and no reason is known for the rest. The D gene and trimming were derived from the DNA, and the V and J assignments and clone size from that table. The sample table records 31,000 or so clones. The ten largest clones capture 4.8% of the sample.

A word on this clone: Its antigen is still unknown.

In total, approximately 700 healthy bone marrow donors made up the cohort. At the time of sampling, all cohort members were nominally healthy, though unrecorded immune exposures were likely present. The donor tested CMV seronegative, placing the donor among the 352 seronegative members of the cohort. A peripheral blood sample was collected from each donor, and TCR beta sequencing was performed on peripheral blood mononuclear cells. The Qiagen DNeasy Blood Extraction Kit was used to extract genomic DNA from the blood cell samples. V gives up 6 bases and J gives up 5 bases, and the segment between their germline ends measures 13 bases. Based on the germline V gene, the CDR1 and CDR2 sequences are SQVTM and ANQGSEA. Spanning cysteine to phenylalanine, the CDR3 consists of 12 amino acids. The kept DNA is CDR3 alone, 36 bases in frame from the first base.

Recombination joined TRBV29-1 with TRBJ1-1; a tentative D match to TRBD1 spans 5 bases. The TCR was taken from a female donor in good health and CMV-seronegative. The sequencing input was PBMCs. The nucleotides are TGCAGCGTAGAAATCGGGGGAACTGAAGCTTTCTTT. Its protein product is CSVEIGGTEAFF.